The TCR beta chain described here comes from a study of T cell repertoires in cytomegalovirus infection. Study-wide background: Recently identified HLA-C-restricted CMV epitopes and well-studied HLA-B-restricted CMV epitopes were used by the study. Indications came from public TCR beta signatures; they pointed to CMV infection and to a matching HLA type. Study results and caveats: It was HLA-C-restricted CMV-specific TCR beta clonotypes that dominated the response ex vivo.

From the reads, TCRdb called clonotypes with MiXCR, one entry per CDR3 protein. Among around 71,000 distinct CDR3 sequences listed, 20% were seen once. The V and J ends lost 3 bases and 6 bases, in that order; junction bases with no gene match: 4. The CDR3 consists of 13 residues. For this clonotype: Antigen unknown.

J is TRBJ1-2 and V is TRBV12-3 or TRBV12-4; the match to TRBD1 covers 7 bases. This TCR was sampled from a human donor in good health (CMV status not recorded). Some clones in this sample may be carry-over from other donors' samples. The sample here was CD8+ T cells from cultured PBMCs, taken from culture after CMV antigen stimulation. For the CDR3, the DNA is TGTGCCAGCAGTTTGACAGGGACGAATGGCTACACCTTC. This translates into CASSLTGTNGYTF.